This T cell receptor beta chain was identified in a study of blood T cell repertoires in COVID-19. The ends were cut back, 3 bases at V and 2 bases at J, with 11 bases in the middle. Germline lookup yields CDR1 SGDLS and CDR2 YYNGEE. The length of the CDR3 is 14 residues. The repertoire was sequenced with immunoSEQ multiplex PCR; TCRdb's copy has only in-frame clones and lacks some. The profile covers fewer than 120,000 clones, with approximately 65% appearing a single time and about 8.3% taken by the ten largest. This sequence was found in a woman in her sixties with acute or convalescent COVID-19. The V gene is TRBV9, the J gene TRBJ1-2; perhaps TRBD1 as D (5 bases). Sequencing was carried out using peripheral blood. The CDR3 protein is CASSASGGNYGYTF. The CDR3 coding sequence is TGTGCCAGCAGCGCCAGCGGGGGGAACTATGGCTACACCTTC.